What follows is one T cell receptor (beta chain) and its context. The antigen remains unidentified. The data stem from a study of cytomegalovirus exposure and HLA in healthy donors. Overall study results and limits: Investigators reported 164 TCR beta chains as tied to cytomegalovirus. Immune exposure data for these donors was limited to CMV serostatus.

V was cut by 8 bases and J by 5 bases, with 15 bases left in between. CDR1 MNHNS and CDR2 SASEGT come from the germline V gene. This CDR3 has 14 amino acids. PCR involved 60 Vbeta and 13 Jbeta primers. Method: immunoSEQ multiplex PCR; TCRdb's copy keeps in-frame clones and lacks some. The data show 200,000 to 250,000 clones, 60% to 85% seen once. The specimen sequenced was PBMCs. The receptor was isolated from a man aged 40-50 years in good health and CMV-seronegative. The chain joins TRBV6-1 to TRBJ2-2, with a weak D call TRBD1 (6 bases). The chain's CDR3 is CASGTGMRTGELFF. The CDR3 region has the DNA TGTGCCAGCGGTACAGGGATGAGGACCGGGGAGCTGTTTTTT.